The rows below give T cell receptor beta chains drawn from one sample of a study of blood T cell repertoires in COVID-19. The assay was immunoSEQ multiplex PCR, and TCRdb's table has in-frame clones only and misses some. This table has tens of thousands of clones, roughly three quarters appearing once. Sequencing was performed on peripheral blood. Source of these receptors: a man between 65 and 85 years old with acute or convalescent COVID-19. Both conserved end residues are part of each CDR3. A D gene is named only where the DNA matches it firmly. Not all rows give a size; the values are once, few, many and, for expanded clones, a class.

cdr3_nt	cdr3_aa	v_call	j_call	clone_size	d_call
TGTGCCAGCAGCACACAGGGTTGGGGTGAAAAACTGTTTTTT	CASSTQGWGEKLFF	TRBV6-5	TRBJ1-4	-	-
TGCGCCAGCAGCTTGGATCCGGATGCGGGCGTTGAAGCTTTCTTT	CASSLDPDAGVEAFF	TRBV5-1	TRBJ1-1	-	-
TGTGCCAGCAGTTTATTTGGGGAGTCACCCCTCCACTTT	CASSLFGESPLHF	TRBV28	TRBJ1-6	-	-
TGCAGCGTCGGGGACAGGGGAACGTTTGGAAACACCATATATTTT	CSVGDRGTFGNTIYF	TRBV29-1	TRBJ1-3	-	TRBD1
TGTGCCGCCGGGAGCGGCTATAATTCACCCCTCCACTTT	CAAGSGYNSPLHF	TRBV7-2	TRBJ1-6	-	-
TGTGCCAGCGAAGCGGGAGTTGGCGAGCAGTACTTC	CASEAGVGEQYF	TRBV12-3/TRBV12-4	TRBJ2-7	-	TRBD2
TGTGCCAGCAGTTCCTTACAGGGCTCCCCTAATTCACCCCTCCACTTT	CASSSLQGSPNSPLHF	TRBV28	TRBJ1-6	-	-
TGTGCCAGCTCCAAAGGTGGGCAGGGATTCACTGAAGCTTTCTTT	CASSKGGQGFTEAFF	TRBV18	TRBJ1-1	-	-
TGTGCCAGCAGCTTAGGTCTCCGGACAGATCGGGGCTACACCTTC	CASSLGLRTDRGYTF	TRBV7-2	TRBJ1-2	-	-
TGCAGCGTTACCCGGACAGGGCGGGACGAGCAGTACTTC	CSVTRTGRDEQYF	TRBV29-1	TRBJ2-7	-	TRBD1
TGTGCCACCAGTGATTTGAATGGGGGGGAAGAGACCCAGTACTTC	CATSDLNGGEETQYF	TRBV24-1	TRBJ2-5	-	TRBD2
TGCAGCGTTGGAGGTGGTGAAAAACTGTTTTTT	CSVGGGEKLFF	TRBV29-1	TRBJ1-4	few	-
TGTGCCAGCAGCGTACTAGTAAATGCCCAGTACTTC	CASSVLVNAQYF	TRBV12-3/TRBV12-4	TRBJ2-5	-	-
TGTGCCAGCAGCTTGCTCTCTGCAGGGAATTCACCCCTCCACTTT	CASSLLSAGNSPLHF	TRBV7-6	TRBJ1-6	-	-
TGTGCCAGCAGTGGAACTGTGAACACTGAAGCTTTCTTT	CASSGTVNTEAFF	TRBV2	TRBJ1-1	-	-
TGTGCCACCACCAGACTAGCGGGAGGGAACATTCAGTACTTC	CATTRLAGGNIQYF	TRBV15	TRBJ2-4	-	TRBD2
TGTGCCAGCACCCCCGGGGGTGGTGAAGCTTTCTTT	CASTPGGGEAFF	TRBV12-3/TRBV12-4	TRBJ1-1	once	-
TGTGCCAGCAGCGTCGAGACCGGGACTACCGAGCAGTTCTTC	CASSVETGTTEQFF	TRBV9	TRBJ2-1	-	TRBD2
TGTGCCAGTAGTAATCTAGGCGCAGATACGCAGTATTTT	CASSNLGADTQYF	TRBV19	TRBJ2-3	-	-
TGTGCCAGCTCACCACGAGTCAAAGATGGCTACACCTTC	CASSPRVKDGYTF	TRBV18	TRBJ1-2	-	-
TGTGCCAGCAGTACCACAGGGGATGGCTATGGCTACACCTTC	CASSTTGDGYGYTF	TRBV28	TRBJ1-2	-	TRBD1
TGTGCCACCTCCGGGGGGGGAGAGAATTCACCCCTCCACTTT	CATSGGGENSPLHF	TRBV7-9	TRBJ1-6	-	-
TGTGCCAGCAGCCCCCCTCTGGGGCCGGATACGCAGTATTTT	CASSPPLGPDTQYF	TRBV3-1/TRBV3-2	TRBJ2-3	-	-
TGTGCCAGCAGCCAAGATAGGGAGGGTGCGCAGTATTTT	CASSQDREGAQYF	TRBV4-2	TRBJ2-3	few	TRBD2
TGTGCCAGCAGCGCCCTAGCGGGAGTGGGTGAGACCCAGTACTTC	CASSALAGVGETQYF	TRBV9	TRBJ2-5	-	TRBD2
TGTGCCAGCAGCACCCGAAGCGGGAGCGAAACAGATACGCAGTATTTT	CASSTRSGSETDTQYF	TRBV9	TRBJ2-3	once	TRBD2
TGTGCCAGCAGGCAGGGGATAGATCAGCCCCAGCATTTT	CASRQGIDQPQHF	TRBV27	TRBJ1-5	few	-
TGTGCCAGCAGGGAGACTAGCGTTAGCTCCTACGAGCAGTACTTC	CASRETSVSSYEQYF	TRBV13	TRBJ2-7	few	TRBD2
TGCAGCGTTGAGGGACAGGGCTACGAGCAGTACTTC	CSVEGQGYEQYF	TRBV29-1	TRBJ2-7	-	TRBD1
TGTGCCAGCCTCCCCGCGACTAGCGGGAGCAGAGTCGATGAGCAGTTCTTC	CASLPATSGSRVDEQFF	TRBV2	TRBJ2-1	once	TRBD2
TGTGCCAGCGCGACAGGGAACGAGCAGTACTTC	CASATGNEQYF	TRBV21-1	TRBJ2-7	-	-
TGTGCCAGCAGTAACGGCAGAAAGACAGGGTTGGGAAGCAATCAGCCCCAGCATTTT	CASSNGRKTGLGSNQPQHF	TRBV6-2/TRBV6-3	TRBJ1-5	once	TRBD1
TGTGCCAGCCCGAGGGAGCGGGCGTACACAGATACGCAGTATTTT	CASPRERAYTDTQYF	TRBV6-5	TRBJ2-3	many	-
TGTGCCAGCAGTCGCCAGACAGGGTTCCAGCATTTT	CASSRQTGFQHF	TRBV6-2/TRBV6-3	TRBJ1-5	-	TRBD1
TGTGCCAGTAGAGCTCGGGAGGCATCCCTCTATGGCTACACCTTC	CASRAREASLYGYTF	TRBV19	TRBJ1-2	few	-
TGTGCCAGCAGTTCCCGGGATCCCCATGAGCAGTTCTTC	CASSSRDPHEQFF	TRBV6-2/TRBV6-3	TRBJ2-1	-	-
TGCAGTGCTGACAGGGCCTACGAGCAGTACTTC	CSADRAYEQYF	TRBV20-1	TRBJ2-7	-	TRBD1
TGTGCCAGCACCCCGGGGGGTAGCTCCTACAATGAGCAGTTCTTC	CASTPGGSSYNEQFF	TRBV5-8	TRBJ2-1	-	TRBD2
TGTGCCAGCAGCCGGGACAGCTCTGGAAACACCATATATTTT	CASSRDSSGNTIYF	TRBV4-2	TRBJ1-3	-	TRBD1